A selection of T cell receptor beta chains follows, all from one sample in a study of shared clonotypes between healthy human individuals. Produced via immunoSEQ multiplex PCR; TCRdb's table is partial and in-frame only. The table has around 1.1 million clones, about four fifths seen once. Sample: memory CD4+ T cells from PBMCs. These receptors were taken from a man younger than 35 in good health. Some clones in this sample may be carry-over from other donors' samples. Each CDR3 is given with its conserved first and last residue. Each record gives: V gene, clone size, D gene, J gene, CDR3 protein, CDR3 DNA. D genes are given only for firm matches. For some rows the clone size is stated as once, few or many, or as a class when expanded; others skip it.

v_gene: TRBV6-6
abundance: .
d_gene: .
j_gene: TRBJ2-1
CDR3aa: CASSPDLNNEQFF
CDR3nt: TGTGCCAGCAGCCCAGACTTGAACAATGAGCAGTTCTTC

v_gene: TRBV25-1
abundance: .
d_gene: .
j_gene: TRBJ1-2
CDR3aa: CASSQGTLFGYTF
CDR3nt: TGTGCCAGCAGCCAAGGGACCCTTTTTGGCTACACCTTC

v_gene: TRBV18
abundance: .
d_gene: .
j_gene: TRBJ1-1
CDR3aa: CASSPDPDYTEAFF
CDR3nt: TGTGCCAGCTCCCCGGACCCGGACTATACTGAAGCTTTCTTT

v_gene: TRBV20-1
abundance: .
d_gene: .
j_gene: TRBJ2-5
CDR3aa: CSARKETQYF
CDR3nt: TGCAGTGCTAGGAAAGAGACCCAGTACTTC

v_gene: TRBV28
abundance: .
d_gene: TRBD2
j_gene: TRBJ2-3
CDR3aa: CASSLRSGRTTDTQYF
CDR3nt: TGTGCCAGCAGTTTAAGGAGCGGGAGGACCACAGATACGCAGTATTTT

v_gene: TRBV2
abundance: .
d_gene: .
j_gene: TRBJ2-7
CDR3aa: CASKFRDLSYEQYF
CDR3nt: TGTGCCAGCAAGTTCCGGGACTTGTCCTACGAGCAGTACTTC

v_gene: TRBV30
abundance: few
d_gene: TRBD1
j_gene: TRBJ1-5
CDR3aa: CAWRETGKNNQPQHF
CDR3nt: TGTGCCTGGAGGGAGACAGGGAAGAACAATCAGCCCCAGCATTTT

v_gene: TRBV5-1
abundance: .
d_gene: .
j_gene: TRBJ2-5
CDR3aa: CASSLNMETQYF
CDR3nt: TGCGCCAGCAGCTTGAATATGGAGACCCAGTACTTC

v_gene: TRBV7-9
abundance: .
d_gene: .
j_gene: TRBJ1-2
CDR3aa: CASSLAWTANYGYTF
CDR3nt: TGTGCCAGCAGCTTAGCCTGGACAGCGAACTATGGCTACACCTTC

v_gene: TRBV5-1
abundance: .
d_gene: .
j_gene: TRBJ1-3
CDR3aa: CASCPGVSGNTIYF
CDR3nt: TGCGCCAGCTGTCCGGGGGTCTCTGGAAACACCATATATTTT

v_gene: TRBV28
abundance: .
d_gene: .
j_gene: TRBJ2-3
CDR3aa: CASSLGADTQYF
CDR3nt: TGTGCCAGCAGTTTAGGGGCGGATACGCAGTATTTT

v_gene: TRBV4-3
abundance: .
d_gene: .
j_gene: TRBJ2-3
CDR3aa: CASSQGPTDTQYF
CDR3nt: TGCGCCAGCAGCCAAGGCCCGACAGATACGCAGTATTTT

v_gene: TRBV19
abundance: .
d_gene: TRBD1
j_gene: TRBJ2-7
CDR3aa: CASSTTGGEWYEQYF
CDR3nt: TGTGCCAGTAGTACTACAGGGGGCGAGTGGTACGAGCAGTACTTC

v_gene: TRBV5-4
abundance: .
d_gene: .
j_gene: TRBJ2-7
CDR3aa: CASSPEGRKSYEQYF
CDR3nt: TGTGCCAGCAGCCCGGAGGGACGCAAGTCCTACGAGCAGTACTTC

v_gene: TRBV5-1
abundance: .
d_gene: TRBD1
j_gene: TRBJ2-5
CDR3aa: CASSPPGQEETQYF
CDR3nt: TGCGCCAGCAGCCCCCCGGGACAGGAAGAGACCCAGTACTTC

v_gene: TRBV12-5
abundance: .
d_gene: .
j_gene: TRBJ1-1
CDR3aa: CASGHTEGGTEAFF
CDR3nt: TGTGCTAGTGGGCACACCGAGGGGGGCACTGAAGCTTTCTTT

v_gene: TRBV19
abundance: .
d_gene: .
j_gene: TRBJ1-5
CDR3aa: CASSPRTVSNQPQHF
CDR3nt: TGTGCCAGTAGTCCGAGGACAGTTAGCAATCAGCCCCAGCATTTT

v_gene: TRBV6-1
abundance: .
d_gene: .
j_gene: TRBJ2-1
CDR3aa: CASSDKWGSYNEQFF
CDR3nt: TGTGCCAGCAGTGATAAGTGGGGCTCCTACAATGAGCAGTTCTTC

v_gene: TRBV4-3
abundance: .
d_gene: .
j_gene: TRBJ1-5
CDR3aa: CASSQVVGGYSNQPQHF
CDR3nt: TGCGCCAGCAGCCAAGTCGTAGGCGGCTATAGCAATCAGCCCCAGCATTTT

v_gene: TRBV7-9
abundance: few
d_gene: TRBD2
j_gene: TRBJ2-7
CDR3aa: CASSLGPGLAGESQYF
CDR3nt: TGTGCCAGCAGCTTAGGACCGGGACTAGCGGGAGAGTCGCAGTACTTC

v_gene: TRBV7-7
abundance: .
d_gene: TRBD2
j_gene: TRBJ2-3
CDR3aa: CASSELQAGPTDTQYF
CDR3nt: TGTGCCAGCAGTGAGCTCCAAGCGGGGCCCACAGATACGCAGTATTTT

v_gene: TRBV18
abundance: .
d_gene: TRBD1
j_gene: TRBJ1-1
CDR3aa: CASSPRQGAGTEAFF
CDR3nt: TGTGCCAGCTCACCTCGACAGGGGGCAGGAACTGAAGCTTTCTTT

v_gene: TRBV5-1
abundance: .
d_gene: .
j_gene: TRBJ1-3
CDR3aa: CASSLVPETGNTIYF
CDR3nt: TGCGCCAGCAGCTTGGTACCGGAGACCGGAAACACCATATATTTT

v_gene: TRBV5-1
abundance: .
d_gene: .
j_gene: TRBJ2-7
CDR3aa: CASSLLPGSSYEQYF
CDR3nt: TGCGCCAGCAGCTTATTACCGGGGAGCTCCTACGAGCAGTACTTC

v_gene: TRBV11-2
abundance: .
d_gene: .
j_gene: TRBJ2-7
CDR3aa: CASSSGSGVGRPEQYF
CDR3nt: TGTGCCAGCAGCTCTGGGTCGGGAGTCGGTAGACCCGAGCAGTACTTC

v_gene: TRBV7-2
abundance: .
d_gene: TRBD1
j_gene: TRBJ1-5
CDR3aa: CASSFQGGDNQPQHF
CDR3nt: TGTGCCAGCAGCTTTCAGGGGGGGGACAATCAGCCCCAGCATTTT

v_gene: TRBV4-1
abundance: .
d_gene: TRBD2
j_gene: TRBJ2-3
CDR3aa: CASSQEGRTSGRASTDTQYF
CDR3nt: TGCGCCAGCAGCCAAGAGGGGCGGACTAGCGGGAGGGCTAGCACAGATACGCAGTATTTT

v_gene: TRBV21-1
abundance: .
d_gene: .
j_gene: TRBJ1-2
CDR3aa: CASSKVFRVGLNYGYTF
CDR3nt: TGTGCCAGCAGCAAAGTCTTCAGGGTGGGGCTTAACTATGGCTACACCTTC

v_gene: TRBV4-1
abundance: .
d_gene: TRBD1
j_gene: TRBJ1-2
CDR3aa: CASSPGQGDYGYTF
CDR3nt: TGCGCCAGCAGCCCGGGACAGGGTGACTATGGCTACACCTTC

v_gene: TRBV7-2
abundance: .
d_gene: .
j_gene: TRBJ2-6
CDR3aa: CASSLRSGANVLTF
CDR3nt: TGTGCCAGCAGCTTGCGGTCTGGGGCCAACGTCCTGACTTTC

v_gene: TRBV15
abundance: .
d_gene: TRBD1
j_gene: TRBJ1-5
CDR3aa: CATSRGGTVQPQHF
CDR3nt: TGTGCCACCAGCAGAGGCGGGACAGTCCAGCCCCAGCATTTT

v_gene: TRBV7-6
abundance: .
d_gene: .
j_gene: TRBJ1-2
CDR3aa: CASSLGQGIYGYTF
CDR3nt: TGTGCCAGCAGCTTAGGGCAGGGGATATATGGCTACACCTTC

v_gene: TRBV7-2
abundance: .
d_gene: .
j_gene: TRBJ2-7
CDR3aa: CASSLAGGSYEQYF
CDR3nt: TGTGCCAGCAGCTTAGCGGGAGGTAGCTACGAGCAGTACTTC

v_gene: TRBV27
abundance: many
d_gene: .
j_gene: TRBJ2-6
CDR3aa: CASSARGYGANVLTF
CDR3nt: TGTGCCAGCAGTGCCAGGGGTTACGGGGCCAACGTCCTGACTTTC

v_gene: TRBV5-3
abundance: .
d_gene: .
j_gene: TRBJ2-5
CDR3aa: CASGATSGDAYQETQYF
CDR3nt: TGTGCCAGCGGCGCCACGTCGGGGGACGCGTACCAAGAGACCCAGTACTTC

v_gene: TRBV9
abundance: few
d_gene: .
j_gene: TRBJ2-2
CDR3aa: CASSVRIVAGELFF
CDR3nt: TGTGCCAGCAGCGTCAGAATAGTCGCCGGGGAGCTGTTTTTT

v_gene: TRBV18
abundance: .
d_gene: .
j_gene: TRBJ1-2
CDR3aa: CASSPTDSGYTF
CDR3nt: TGTGCCAGCTCACCAACAGATTCTGGCTACACCTTC

v_gene: TRBV5-4
abundance: .
d_gene: .
j_gene: TRBJ1-3
CDR3aa: CASSRGPGAGGNTIYF
CDR3nt: TGTGCCAGCAGCCGGGGGCCAGGGGCAGGTGGAAACACCATATATTTT

v_gene: TRBV29-1
abundance: .
d_gene: .
j_gene: TRBJ2-3
CDR3aa: CSVAASLGADTQYF
CDR3nt: TGCAGCGTTGCGGCCAGCCTTGGTGCAGATACGCAGTATTTT

v_gene: TRBV15
abundance: .
d_gene: .
j_gene: TRBJ1-2
CDR3aa: CATSRDRGAAGYGYTF
CDR3nt: TGTGCCACCAGCAGAGATCGGGGGGCTGCGGGCTATGGCTACACCTTC

v_gene: TRBV10-3
abundance: few
d_gene: TRBD1
j_gene: TRBJ2-7
CDR3aa: CAIRVGQGFGEQYF
CDR3nt: TGTGCCATCCGGGTGGGACAGGGGTTTGGCGAGCAGTACTTC

v_gene: TRBV10-3
abundance: .
d_gene: .
j_gene: TRBJ2-7
CDR3aa: CAISPSAEAYEQYF
CDR3nt: TGTGCCATCAGTCCCTCCGCAGAAGCCTACGAGCAGTACTTC

v_gene: TRBV28
abundance: few
d_gene: .
j_gene: TRBJ1-2
CDR3aa: CASSARGTTDYGYTF
CDR3nt: TGTGCCAGCAGTGCACGGGGGACGACAGACTATGGCTACACCTTC

v_gene: TRBV25-1
abundance: .
d_gene: TRBD1
j_gene: TRBJ1-2
CDR3aa: CASSEYIPGTDGYTF
CDR3nt: TGTGCCAGCAGTGAATATATTCCCGGGACAGATGGCTACACCTTC

v_gene: TRBV5-1
abundance: .
d_gene: .
j_gene: TRBJ1-4
CDR3aa: CASSLVVGEINEKLFF
CDR3nt: TGCGCCAGCAGCTTGGTTGTGGGGGAAATTAATGAAAAACTGTTTTTT

v_gene: TRBV9
abundance: .
d_gene: .
j_gene: TRBJ1-2
CDR3aa: CASTPHVGSKGYTF
CDR3nt: TGTGCCAGCACCCCCCACGTGGGCAGTAAGGGCTACACCTTC

v_gene: TRBV18
abundance: .
d_gene: .
j_gene: TRBJ1-5
CDR3aa: CASSPGRGADQPQHF
CDR3nt: TGTGCCAGCTCACCAGGGAGGGGTGCAGATCAGCCCCAGCATTTT

v_gene: TRBV18
abundance: once
d_gene: TRBD1
j_gene: TRBJ1-5
CDR3aa: CASSLGQGGQPQHF
CDR3nt: TGTGCCAGCTCACTAGGACAGGGTGGACAGCCCCAGCATTTT

v_gene: TRBV13
abundance: few
d_gene: TRBD1
j_gene: TRBJ2-7
CDR3aa: CASSLTGTGYEQYF
CDR3nt: TGTGCCAGCAGCCTTACCGGGACAGGGTACGAGCAGTACTTC

v_gene: TRBV7-3
abundance: .
d_gene: .
j_gene: TRBJ1-2
CDR3aa: CASSPGQGYGYTF
CDR3nt: TGTGCCAGCAGCCCGGGCCAGGGCTATGGCTACACCTTC

v_gene: TRBV30
abundance: .
d_gene: .
j_gene: TRBJ2-5
CDR3aa: CAWSGDSQGTQYF
CDR3nt: TGTGCCTGGAGTGGGGATAGTCAGGGGACCCAGTACTTC

v_gene: TRBV4-1
abundance: .
d_gene: .
j_gene: TRBJ2-4
CDR3aa: CASSQDSGRDFQYF
CDR3nt: TGCGCCAGCAGCCAAGATTCGGGGCGGGACTTTCAGTACTTC

v_gene: TRBV4-2
abundance: .
d_gene: .
j_gene: TRBJ1-5
CDR3aa: CASSFDGHKDQPQHF
CDR3nt: TGTGCCAGCAGCTTCGACGGACACAAAGATCAGCCCCAGCATTTT

v_gene: TRBV5-1
abundance: .
d_gene: .
j_gene: TRBJ2-7
CDR3aa: CASSLMREPYEQYF
CDR3nt: TGTGCCAGCAGCTTGATGAGGGAACCCTACGAGCAGTACTTC

v_gene: TRBV14
abundance: .
d_gene: TRBD1
j_gene: TRBJ2-1
CDR3aa: CASSHPQGSYNEQFF
CDR3nt: TGTGCCAGCAGCCATCCACAGGGGTCCTACAATGAGCAGTTCTTC

v_gene: TRBV7-9
abundance: .
d_gene: .
j_gene: TRBJ2-2
CDR3aa: CASSSPYYTGELFF
CDR3nt: TGTGCCAGCAGCTCCCCATACTACACCGGGGAGCTGTTTTTT

v_gene: TRBV29-1
abundance: .
d_gene: .
j_gene: TRBJ2-4
CDR3aa: CSVDGQGVDIQYF
CDR3nt: TGCAGCGTTGACGGGCAGGGTGTCGACATTCAGTACTTC

v_gene: TRBV6-5
abundance: .
d_gene: .
j_gene: TRBJ2-7
CDR3aa: CASKRGAGGSYEQYF
CDR3nt: TGTGCCAGCAAAAGGGGGGCAGGGGGGTCCTACGAGCAGTACTTC

v_gene: TRBV6-1
abundance: .
d_gene: .
j_gene: TRBJ1-3
CDR3aa: CALVTSGNTIYF
CDR3nt: TGTGCCTTAGTGACGTCTGGAAACACCATATATTTT

v_gene: TRBV7-2
abundance: .
d_gene: .
j_gene: TRBJ2-3
CDR3aa: CASSLTMRGDDTQYF
CDR3nt: TGTGCCAGCAGCTTAACCATGAGGGGGGACGATACGCAGTATTTT